The 8 T cell receptor beta chains reported below all come from one sample, sequenced in a study of blood T cell repertoires in COVID-19. TCRdb keeps only in-frame clones here, not all; method: immunoSEQ multiplex PCR. The data contain fewer than 500,000 clones, about 90% of them singletons. Sequencing was carried out using peripheral blood. These TCRs come from a man between 18 and 29 years old with COVID-19, enrolled during active disease.

The chain is built from TRBV19 and TRBJ1-5, with D perhaps TRBD1 (6 bases). V shed 4 bases and J shed 5 bases, with 6 bases lying between them. Germline CDR1 reads LNHDA; CDR2 reads SQIVND (reference sequence). This CDR3 has 12 amino acids. Here the CDR3 reads CASSNRDQPQHF. CDR3 DNA: TGTGCCAGTAGTAACAGGGATCAGCCCCAGCATTTT.

The gene calls are TRBV19 and TRBJ1-1, with a possible D match to TRBD1 (6 bases). The CDR3 is made up of 12 amino acids. Germline CDR1 and CDR2: LNHDA and SQIVND (reference sequence). V was cut by 6 bases and J by 3 bases, with 8 bases left in between. DNA for the CDR3: TGTGCCAGTAGAGGGGGTTACACTGAAGCTTTCTTT. This encodes CASRGGYTEAFF.

The J gene is TRBJ2-1, the V gene TRBV6-5, with 11 positions matching TRBD2. The CDR3 runs 15 residues. Trimming removed 4 bases from V and 4 bases from J; junction bases left unmatched: 3. CDR1 and CDR2 from the germline V gene are MNHEY and SVGAGI. CDR3 nucleotides: TGTGCCAGCAGTTCGAGACTAGCGGGGTACAATGAGCAGTTCTTC. This encodes CASSSRLAGYNEQFF.

CDR3 region: CASSLRGPTSNQPQHF. The DNA for the CDR3 is TGTGCCAGCAGTTTAAGGGGCCCGACGAGCAATCAGCCCCAGCATTTT. The chain couples TRBV28 to TRBJ1-5; tentatively, D is TRBD1 (5 bases). V was clipped by 2 bases and J by 1 base, with 12 bases between them. CDR3 size: 16 residues. Germline-derived CDR1 and CDR2 are MDHEN and SYDVKM.

The chain has TRBV5-4 and TRBJ1-5; 9 positions match TRBD1. V was clipped by 4 bases and J by 4 bases; unmatched bases: 3. The CDR3 spans 14 residues. Germline V gene data show CDR1 as SGHNT and CDR2 as YYREEE (reference sequence). CDR3 loop: CASSEGQGNQPQHF. CDR3 bases: TGTGCCAGCAGCGAAGGACAGGGGAATCAGCCCCAGCATTTT.

The chain carries TRBV2 and TRBJ2-6; TRBD1 is a possible D gene (6 bases). Trimming took 4 bases from V and 0 from J, leaving 13 bases between them. The CDR3 extends over 17 amino acids. In germline, CDR1 is SNHLY, CDR2 FYNNEI. CDR3 nucleotide sequence: TGTGCCAGCAGTGTAGACCCCAGGGGCTCTGGGGCCAACGTCCTGACTTTC. Its protein is CASSVDPRGSGANVLTF.

The chain uses TRBV7-6 and TRBJ2-1, with D perhaps TRBD2 (5 bases). Germline V gene data show CDR1 as SGHVS and CDR2 as FNYEAQ. This CDR3 comprises 13 residues. V was pared by 2 bases and J by 8 bases, with 10 bases between. The CDR3 reads CASSLSRVDEQFF. The CDR3 DNA reads as TGTGCCAGCAGCTTATCGAGGGTGGATGAGCAGTTCTTC.

V is TRBV28 and J is TRBJ2-7; 8 bases are shared with TRBD2. The germline V gene has CDR1 MDHEN and CDR2 SYDVKM. V shed 5 bases, J shed 6 bases, and the junction held 15 bases outside the gene matches. This CDR3 is 16 amino acids long. In DNA, the CDR3 is TGTGCCAGCAGTAGTCCCGGGACTAGGCCCAATAGCGAGCAGTACTTC. Amino acids: CASSSPGTRPNSEQYF.